The TCR beta chain under discussion was sequenced for a study of brain T cells in children with intractable seizures. Study results and caveats: Patients' HCMV serostatus was unknown; virus specificity rests on CDR3 similarity alone. Pre-surgery blood may have been undersampled, hiding some clones.

This CDR3 spans 16 amino acids. Looked up from germline, CDR1 is SNHLY and CDR2 is FYNNEI. The V segment lost 3 bases and the J segment 5 bases; nucleotides outside the gene matches: 10. This sample's time point: blood from clinic visit 5 months post-surgery; TSC patient then seizure free. The sequenced cases were selected for having the highest brain T cell transcript signatures. At least one anti-epileptic drug was given before surgery. As for this clone: Antigen specificity is unknown.

Here immunoSEQ multiplex PCR was the method, and the copy in TCRdb shows in-frame clones only, minus some. The sample lists hundreds of thousands of clones, over 85% occurring once. V usage is TRBV2 and J usage is TRBJ2-5, with 9 bases identical to TRBD2. The sequencing here drew on peripheral blood, taken approximately 5 months after surgery. The origin of this receptor is a boy under two years old with tuberous sclerosis and intractable seizures. The CDR3 protein is CASSDGVAGAKETQYF. The DNA for the CDR3 is TGTGCCAGCAGTGATGGAGTAGCGGGGGCTAAGGAGACCCAGTACTTC.